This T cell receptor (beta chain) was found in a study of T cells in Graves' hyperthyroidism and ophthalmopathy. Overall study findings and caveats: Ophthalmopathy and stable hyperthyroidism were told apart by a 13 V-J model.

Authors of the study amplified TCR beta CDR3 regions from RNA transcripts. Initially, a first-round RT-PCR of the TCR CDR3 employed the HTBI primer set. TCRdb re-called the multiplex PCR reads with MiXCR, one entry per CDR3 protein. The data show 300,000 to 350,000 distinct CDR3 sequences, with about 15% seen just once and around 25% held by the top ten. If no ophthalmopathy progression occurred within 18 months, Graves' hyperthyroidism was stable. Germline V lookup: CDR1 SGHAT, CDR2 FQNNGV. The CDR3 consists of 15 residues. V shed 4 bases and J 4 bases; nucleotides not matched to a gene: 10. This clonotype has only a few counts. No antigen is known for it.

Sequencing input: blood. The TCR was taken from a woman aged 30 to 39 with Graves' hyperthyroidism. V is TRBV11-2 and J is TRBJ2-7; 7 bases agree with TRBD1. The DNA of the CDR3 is TGTGCCAGCAGCTCGGACAGGAACAGTCGGTACGAGCAGTACTTC. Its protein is CASSSDRNSRYEQYF.